The 15 T cell receptor beta chains presented below share a single source sample, sequenced in a study of cytomegalovirus exposure and HLA in healthy donors. The PCR contained 60 Vbeta and 13 Jbeta primers. Sequencing was performed with immunoSEQ multiplex PCR; in TCRdb, only in-frame clones are kept and a portion is missing. Of about 210,000 clones listed, 65% to 85% are singletons. Source material: PBMCs. All receptors come from a man between 25 and 39 years old in good health and CMV-seronegative.

This clone has more than one count but fewer than ten. The chain recombines TRBV7-8 with TRBJ1-5; D gene uncertain. V gave up 1 base and J gave up 6 bases, with 13 bases separating them. The CDR3 has 15 amino acids. Germline CDR1 is SGHVS and CDR2 is FQNEAQ. CDR3 DNA sequence: TGTGCCAGCAGCTTAGATGAGGGAAGGATTCAGCCCCAGCATTTT. Residues: CASSLDEGRIQPQHF.

The V and J genes are TRBV11-1 and TRBJ1-1; 9 bases fit TRBD1. CDR3 length: 18 residues. The V gene end was trimmed by 3 bases and the J gene end by 1 base; junction bases not matched to a gene: 12. The germline gives CDR1 SGHAT, CDR2 FQDESV (reference sequence). The CDR3 loop reads CASSFGQGLLRGNTEAFF. In nucleotides, the CDR3 is TGTGCCAGCAGCTTCGGACAGGGGCTCTTGAGGGGGAACACTGAAGCTTTCTTT.

The CDR3 here is CATLSGQGYEQYF. The CDR3 region has the DNA TGTGCAACCCTCTCGGGACAGGGCTACGAGCAGTACTTC. The V gene is TRBV27, the J gene TRBJ2-7; TRBD1 matches at 9 bases. This CDR3 contains 13 residues. The V gene's germline CDR1 is MNHEY and CDR2 SMNVEV (reference sequence).

The chain couples TRBV6-5 to TRBJ2-1; 8 nucleotides agree with TRBD1. Germline V CDR1 and CDR2: MNHEY, SVGAGI. This CDR3 contains 14 residues. V lost 6 bases to trimming and J lost 3 bases; unmatched junction nucleotides: 4. The CDR3 DNA sequence: TGTGCCAGCAGCTCGGGACAGGACTACAATGAGCAGTTCTTC. Translated, it gives CASSSGQDYNEQFF.

The chain recombines TRBV2 with TRBJ2-7, with 7 nucleotides matching TRBD1. The CDR3 totals 18 residues. The J segment lost 0 bases and the V segment lost 1 base, leaving 12 bases of the junction unmatched. Per the germline V gene, CDR1 is SNHLY and CDR2 is FYNNEI. This chain's CDR3 is CASSEGKTQGVPSYEQYF. The CDR3 bases are TGTGCCAGCAGTGAAGGAAAGACGCAGGGGGTACCCTCCTACGAGCAGTACTTC.

V is TRBV19 and J is TRBJ1-5, with a tentative D call TRBD1 (6 bases). The V end was cut by 7 bases, the J end by 3 bases, with 16 bases between. Germline CDR1 reads LNHDA; CDR2 reads SQIVND (reference sequence). The CDR3 runs 15 residues. In DNA, the CDR3 is TGTGCCAGTAATCCTAGGACAGCCCTCAATCAGCCCCAGCATTTT. It yields the protein CASNPRTALNQPQHF.

This clone occurred once. This chain uses TRBV28 with TRBJ1-2, with 7 positions matching TRBD1. J gave up 7 bases and V 6 bases, and 14 bases lay outside the gene matches. CDR1 and CDR2 from the germline V gene are MDHEN and SYDVKM. The length of the CDR3 is 15 residues. The CDR3 bases are TGTGCCAGCAGACCGGGGGACAGCCTTTTGCTTGGCTACACCTTC. Translating gives CASRPGDSLLLGYTF.

The chain joins TRBV6-5 to TRBJ1-2, with a weak D call TRBD1 (6 bases). Germline loops: CDR1 MNHEY, CDR2 SVGAGI. The V and J ends lost 6 bases and 2 bases respectively, with 13 bases between them. This CDR3 is 14 amino acids long. In DNA form, the CDR3 reads TGTGCCAGCAGCCGCACCACAGGGAACTATGGCTACACCTTC. Translating it yields CASSRTTGNYGYTF.

The rearrangement links TRBV5-6 to TRBJ2-5; 7 bases map to TRBD2. The V segment lost 6 bases and the J segment 11 bases; nucleotides outside the gene matches: 22. The CDR3 sequence is 16 residues long. Germline values: CDR1 SGHDT, CDR2 YYEEEE. The CDR3 DNA is TGTGCCAGCACCACAATCCCCAGGACTCGGGCGGGGGAGCAGTACTTC. It encodes CASTTIPRTRAGEQYF.

The chain employs TRBV13 and TRBJ2-3; TRBD1 agrees at 7 bases. This CDR3 has 15 residues. The V segment lost 1 base and the J segment 0 bases; nucleotides outside the gene matches: 1. Germline V gives CDR1 PRHDT, CDR2 FYEKMQ (reference sequence). The CDR3 nucleotides are TGTGCCAGCAGCTTAGAGGGGGCTAGCACAGATACGCAGTATTTT. It yields the protein CASSLEGASTDTQYF.

The V call is TRBV28, the J call TRBJ1-3, with 9 bases fitting TRBD1. The CDR3 length is 17 residues. Germline CDR1 and CDR2: MDHEN and SYDVKM. The J segment lost 10 bases and the V segment lost 4 bases, leaving 17 bases of the junction unmatched. CDR3 protein: CASSSIRDRALVGTIYF. In DNA, the CDR3 is TGTGCCAGCAGTTCAATACGGGACAGGGCTTTAGTAGGGACCATATATTTT.

In this sample, this clone turned up once. The chain combines TRBV25-1 with TRBJ2-7, with D possibly TRBD2 on 5 matching bases. The CDR3 totals 13 residues. V dropped 6 bases and J dropped 4 bases, with 13 bases sitting between them. The germline CDR1 and CDR2 sequences are MGHDK and SYGVNS. DNA of the CDR3: TGTGCCAGCAGAGACGGGGAGTGGTACGAGCAGTACTTC. It encodes CASRDGEWYEQYF.

The chain uses TRBV15 and TRBJ1-1; D is uncertain. Germline lookup yields CDR1 LNHNV and CDR2 YYDKDF (reference sequence). This CDR3 has 16 residues. Trimming cost V 0 bases and J 0 bases, with 11 bases left between them. The CDR3 loop is CATSRERVHMNTEAFF. CDR3 sequence (DNA): TGTGCCACCAGCAGAGAGCGGGTGCACATGAACACTGAAGCTTTCTTT.

The chain has TRBV10-2 and TRBJ2-7; D is possibly TRBD2 (6 bases). The CDR3 consists of 12 residues. Trimming shortened V by 5 bases and J by 3 bases, and 8 bases separated the two germline ends. In germline, CDR1 is WSHSY, CDR2 SAAADI. CDR3 sequence reads: CASSLGLYEQYF. DNA for the CDR3: TGCGCCAGCAGTCTGGGACTCTACGAGCAGTACTTC.

The chain couples TRBV2 to TRBJ1-2; a weak D match, TRBD1 (5 bases). Per germline, CDR1 SNHLY and CDR2 FYNNEI. Trimming took off 8 bases at V and 4 bases at J, with 11 bases between the two ends. The CDR3 extends over 12 amino acids. This CDR3 reads CASQGGRYGYTF. In DNA form, the CDR3 reads TGTGCCAGCCAGGGAGGCCGCTATGGCTACACCTTC. Complete variable domain (other parts from reference TRBV2 and TRBJ1-2): EPEVTQTPSHQVTQMGQEVILRCVPISNHLYFYWYRQILGQKVEFLVSFYNNEISEKSEIFDDQFSVERPDGSNFTLKIRSTKLEDSAMYFCASQGGRYGYTFGSGTRLTVV.